This T cell receptor (beta chain) emerged from a study of blood T cell repertoires in COVID-19 (dated by TCRdb to the early 2020s). Looking at the study overall: Samples from collaborators originated in the United States, Italy and Spain and spanned both the acute and convalescent phases of COVID-19. The prospective study material was composed of cDNA or gDNA derived from T cells, B-cell-depleted T cells, or PBMCs. The dataset comprised deeply sampled blood TCRbeta repertoires from subjects exposed to, actively infected with, or recovered from COVID-19. The repertoires were released in a freely available public database intended as a resource for research on the immune response to SARS-CoV-2. The samples were drawn from the first 160 participants of the ongoing ImmuneRACE study and from 950 to 1,500 subjects provided by 6 global collaborators. A de-identified subject ID, COVID-19 status, age in years and sex were almost always included in the sample metadata. Where HLA class I and class II types were available, the types were taken from metadata supplied by the sample provider, not from assay-based typing. The paper's findings and limits, for the study overall: The quantity of clinical and demographic metadata differed by source and by participant and was supplied without curation.

The collaborating institutions used their own protocols to collect whole blood in K2EDTA tubes. For TCRbeta analysis, collaborators shipped samples in one of three forms: frozen whole blood, isolated PBMCs, or DNA extracted from either of those sample types. CDR1 DFQATT and CDR2 SNEGSKA were looked up in the germline V gene (reference sequence). V is cut by 6 bases and J by 4 bases, and the space between the germline ends is 12 bases. The CDR3 runs 12 amino acids, cysteine and phenylalanine included. Only CDR3 DNA is held: 36 bases, read in frame from base 1. The immunoSEQ Assay, a bias-controlled multiplex PCR, was used to amplify TCRbeta CDR3 regions from genomic DNA. In the paper's pipeline: Nucleated cell counts per sample were estimated from amplification of reference gene primers within the assay. Sequence reads were collapsed and filtered to measure the absolute abundance of every unique TCRbeta CDR3 rearrangement. For each sample, productive Simpson clonality was calculated as the square root of Simpson's diversity index over productive rearrangements. TCRdb stores this immuneACCESS table with in-frame sequences only. Part of the clones is absent; in the studies checked, under half of the shortfall reflects unresolved V genes, and no reason is known for the rest. D and trimming were read from the DNA, whereas the V and J calls and clone size are those reported in that table. The sample records around 190,000 clones, 80% of which are singletons. The ten largest account for around 7% of the sample.

Turning to this clone: Which antigen it targets is not known. Base qualities are missing; no much larger clone stands one base away.

Sequencing was performed on peripheral blood. The sequence joins TRBV20-1 to TRBJ1-1, and possibly TRBD1, on 5 matching bases. This TCR derives from a man aged 70-80 years with active or convalescent COVID-19. The nucleotide sequence reads TGCAGTGCGAGTAGACAGTCCACTGAAGCTTTCTTT. Its protein is CSASRQSTEAFF.